This entry concerns a single T cell receptor (beta chain). This clonotype was observed a handful of times. This clone's antigen is unknown. Per-nucleotide qualities are absent, and no much larger clonotype sits a single base away. TCR beta rearrangements were amplified from genomic DNA extracted from peripheral blood rather than from sorted cells or RNA. The data belong to a study of T cell repertoires in aging, cancer and after chemotherapy (dated by TCRdb to between 2019 and 2020). In the study overall: Six donor age groups were covered, ranging from 30 or younger up to 70 or older, and each group contained at least three individuals. In the solid tumor group, paired pre- and post-chemotherapy samples were obtained from brain tumor (glioblastoma) patients receiving temozolomide-based therapy. The full dataset contained some 8.7 million TCR reads. Alongside around 97 healthy donors serving as a reference group, the cohort included roughly 220 cancer patients, of whom about 94 had hematological cancers and around 120 had solid cancers. Peripheral blood TCR beta repertoires from healthy donors and cancer patients were profiled to examine immunoaging and T cell reconstitution after chemotherapy. Results the study describes overall, beyond this receptor: In healthy donors, the decline in TCR diversity with age was mainly explained by loss of richness, whereas in cancer patients loss of evenness was also found to contribute. An increase in median generation probability over the chemotherapy interval was observed in both cancer cohorts, suggesting that the repertoire was reconstituted through rebound thymic output. Significantly lower blood TCR diversity and higher clonality were observed in untreated patients with hematological or solid cancers than in age-matched healthy donors. According to the authors, the repertoire data do not permit conclusions about immunological memory after chemotherapy.

Multiplex touch-down PCR with a mixed TRB-A/B primer pool was used to amplify rearranged TRB sequences covering the V, D and J segments. Illumina adapters and sample indices were attached to the amplicons in two consecutive PCR reactions using Phusion HS II polymerase. Amplicons were gel-purified with the NucleoSpin Gel and PCR Clean-up kit, then checked with Qubit and an Agilent 2100 Bioanalyzer. The libraries were sequenced on an Illumina MiSeq with 600-cycle, single-indexed, paired-end runs. Concerning the study's data processing: Processing of the TRB sequences was carried out with MiXCR versions 2.12 and 3.0.5. Each unique CDR3 nucleotide sequence was counted as one clone, and only productive sequences with at least two reads were retained. The repertoire metrics were Shannon diversity, evenness, clonality (defined as one minus evenness), and alpha-parameterized diversity profiles covering alpha 0 to 5. The IGoR algorithm was used to calculate generation probabilities for clones in the paired samples taken before and after chemotherapy. TCRdb reanalyzed the raw reads on its own, using fastp at Q25 for trimming and MiXCR for clone calling, and kept in-frame beta chains. Rows are unified per CDR3 protein, each entry keeping the most common DNA and genes. The V and J calls follow TCRdb's processing rather than the paper's. A total of over 3,500 distinct CDR3 sequences appear in this sample, roughly 23% of them only once. Roughly 15% of the sample is held by the ten biggest clonotypes.

Its CDR3 holds 14 amino acids, cysteine through phenylalanine. The sequence is cut down to CDR3 DNA, 42 bases in frame from base 1. The junction shows trimming of 2 bases on V and 8 bases on J, and the gene matches do not reach 7 bases of it. The germline V gene (reference sequence) supplies CDR1 GTSNPN and CDR2 SVGIG. Recombination linked TRBV30 to TRBJ2-1, with TRBD1 matching 9 junction bases. The sequence was obtained from a human donor with a solid tumor. Material for sequencing was blood. The CDR3 region has the sequence CAWSSGTGFDEQFF. The sequenced DNA: TGTGCCTGGAGTTCCGGGACAGGGTTCGATGAGCAGTTCTTC.